Listed here are 14 T cell receptor beta chains from one sample, sequenced in a study of tumor-infiltrating lymphocytes in primary liver carcinoma. TCR beta cDNA was prepared out of roughly 520 ng total RNA by means of a constant-region primer. Three nested multiplex PCR rounds, a slightly modified ARM-PCR, produced the libraries for TCR beta. TRBV1-TRBV30 forward and Cbeta reverse primers drove the first two roughly 10-cycle rounds. Each CDR3 protein is one row after TCRdb ran MiXCR on the multiplex PCR reads. Altogether approximately 73,000 distinct CDR3 sequences are present, more than 60% being singletons, with the ten largest covering roughly a quarter. Investigators took RNA and DNA out together from 20-30 mg of unsorted bulk tissue. Specimen: liver tumor tissue from sampling region 4. Subset specified: tumor region T4, right-lateral pole. The receptors derive from a man aged 35 to 55 with primary liver carcinoma and hepatitis B virus infection.

In its sample, this clonotype was seen many times. J is TRBJ1-1 and V is TRBV7-3; D is ambiguous. Germline V lookup: CDR1 SGHTA, CDR2 FQGTGA. The V end was cut by 5 bases, the J end by 0 bases, with 7 bases between. This CDR3 comprises 13 residues. The CDR3 region is CASSPKVNTEAFF. The CDR3 coding sequence is TGTGCCAGCAGCCCTAAAGTGAACACTGAAGCTTTCTTT.

As concerns this clonotype: A much larger clone differs from this one at a single base, so this may be a read error. This CDR3 fails to terminate in the conserved phenylalanine or tryptophan, so it likely reflects a read error. This chain connects TRBV7-8 to TRBJ1-3; D not certain. Germline V gene lookup returns CDR1 SGHVS and CDR2 FQNEAQ. With 5 bases removed from V and 8 bases from J, the gap between germline ends came to 19 bases. The CDR3 totals 15 residues. The CDR3 bases are TGTGCCAGCAGCCCGACCTCCAGGCCTTCGGACACCATATATTAT. Its translation: CASSPTSRPSDTIYY.

In regard to this clonotype: With a much larger clone just one base away, this may be a read error. This chain joins TRBV25-1 and TRBJ2-3; D unclear. Trimming took off 3 bases at V and 7 bases at J, with 14 bases between the two ends. The length of the CDR3 is 14 residues. Germline V gene data show CDR1 as MGHDK and CDR2 as SYGVNS. The CDR3 loop reads CASSDPGWGNTQYF. The CDR3 region has the DNA TGTGCCAGCAGTGATCCCGGGTGGGGAAATACGCAGTATTTT. Variable domain in full (rest from reference TRBV25-1 and TRBJ2-3): EADIYQTPRYLVIGTGKKITLECSQTMGHDKMYWYQQDPGMELHLIHYSYGVNSTEKGDLSSESTVSRIRTEHFPLTLESARPSHTSQYLCASSDPGWGNTQYFGPGTRLTVL.

This clonotype appeared a single time. This rearrangement joins TRBV29-1 to TRBJ1-4; D possibly corresponds to TRBD1 (5 bases). V was trimmed by 4 bases and J by 2 bases, leaving 20 bases between them. This CDR3 has 17 residues. Germline V gene data show CDR1 as SQVTM and CDR2 as ANQGSEA. The CDR3 here is CSVVFRDGLMTNEKLFF. The DNA of the CDR3 is TGCAGCGTTGTCTTTCGGGACGGCCTTATGACTAATGAAAAACTGTTTTTT.

The sample holds one count of this clonotype. This CDR3 reads CASSKDSGRPDTWYF. Here the CDR3 DNA reads TGTGCCAGCAGTAAGGACAGTGGCCGCCCAGATACGTGGTATTTT. The chain couples TRBV11-3 to TRBJ2-3; D may be TRBD1 (6 bases). Trimming removed 6 bases at V and 14 bases at J, with 27 bases between. CDR3 length: 15 residues. CDR1 SGHNT and CDR2 YENEEA come from the germline V gene. Drawing the rest from reference TRBV11-3 and TRBJ2-3, the complete variable domain is EAGVVQSPRYKIIEKKQPVAFWCNPISGHNTLYWYLQNLGQGPELLIRYENEEAVDDSQLPKDRFSAERLKGVDSTLKIQPAELGDSAVYLCASSKDSGRPDTWYFGPGTRLTVL.

Remarks on this clonotype: One end of the junction fails to match germline, which may point to a read error. J is TRBJ2-1 and V is TRBV11-2; weak D call: TRBD2 (6 bases). CDR3 size: 16 residues. Germline V CDR1 and CDR2: SGHAT, FQNNGV. CDR3 region: CAISFRLSGDFNEQLF. In DNA form, the CDR3 reads TGTGCCATCAGCTTTCGATTATCGGGAGATTTCAATGAGCAGCTCTTC.

Turning to this clonotype: A read error may account for a junction end that differs from germline. This chain links TRBV11-2 with TRBJ2-7; D gene ambiguous. Germline CDR1 reads SGHAT; CDR2 reads FQNNGV. CDR3 length equals 13 residues. The CDR3 DNA sequence: TGTGCCGTCAGCTTATTCCGGGCGAAAGAGCTGTACTTC. This encodes CAVSLFRAKELYF.

This chain joins TRBV7-9 and TRBJ2-1, with TRBD1 as a possible D gene (6 bases). Germline assignment: CDR1 SEHNR and CDR2 FQNEAQ (reference sequence). The CDR3 spans 15 residues. With 6 bases removed from V and 3 bases from J, the gap between germline ends came to 15 bases. CDR3 in DNA: TGTGCCAGCAGTCGAGGGGAACAGGGCTACAATGAGCAGTTCTTC. It yields the protein CASSRGEQGYNEQFF. Based on the CDR3 plus reference TRBV7-9 and TRBJ2-1, the full variable domain is DTGVSQNPRHKITKRGQNVTFRCDPISEHNRLYWYRQTLGQGPEFLTYFQNEAQLEKSRLLSDRFSAERPKGSFSTLEIQRTEQGDSAMYLCASSRGEQGYNEQFFGPGTRLTVL.

As to this clonotype: A read error may account for a junction end that differs from germline. The rearrangement joins TRBV29-1 to TRBJ1-2; tentatively, D is TRBD1 (6 bases). Germline values: CDR1 SQVTM, CDR2 ANQGSEA. There are 14 residues in the CDR3. This CDR3 reads CSVRSSGHGDGYTF. CDR3 nucleotide sequence: TGCAGCGTCCGAAGTTCGGGACATGGAGATGGCTACACGTTC.

Details on this clonotype: Since the CDR3 does not end with the conserved phenylalanine or tryptophan, this likely comes from a read error. The chain links TRBV7-8 to TRBJ1-5, with D possibly being TRBD1 (5 bases). Trimming pared 7 bases from V and 4 bases from J, leaving 17 bases between. This CDR3 region has 15 residues. The germline V gene has CDR1 SGHVS and CDR2 FQNEAQ. The CDR3 DNA is TGTGCCAGCACTGGGGGTAGCTATAGAAATCAGCCCCAGCATCTT. It specifies CASTGGSYRNQPQHL.

The chain couples TRBV5-4 to TRBJ2-3; TRBD1 is a possible D gene (6 bases). CDR3 size: 14 residues. V was pared by 4 bases and J by 6 bases, with 15 bases between. The germline V gene has CDR1 SGHNT and CDR2 YYREEE (reference sequence). The CDR3 bases are TGTGCCAGCAGCCCCGGACAGACCGCGGATACGCAGTATTTT. This encodes CASSPGQTADTQYF.

Details on this clonotype: One end of the junction is discordant with germline, which a read error may explain. The chain combines TRBV12-3 or TRBV12-4 with TRBJ2-1; D gene ambiguous. The CDR3 totals 13 residues. The CDR3 region has the DNA TGTGCCAGCAGCCATAGGCCCTACATTGAGCAGTCCTTC. Translated: CASSHRPYIEQSF.

The chain recombines TRBV11-2 with TRBJ2-7, with D uncertain. Trimming removed 2 bases from V and 4 bases from J, with 15 bases in between. Looked up from germline, CDR1 is SGHAT and CDR2 is FQNNGV. CDR3 length equals 15 residues. CDR3 nucleotides: TGTGCCAGCAGCTTAACCGAGGATCATGAGTACGAGCAGTACTTC. It encodes CASSLTEDHEYEQYF.

As to this clonotype: A read error may be the cause here, since a much bigger clone is one base away. In DNA form, the CDR3 reads TGTGCCAGCAGCTTAGAAATGAACACTGAACCTTTCTTT. Translated, it gives CASSLEMNTEPFF. This chain links TRBV7-3 with TRBJ1-1; no definite D call. The CDR3 is made up of 13 amino acids. Germline V gives CDR1 SGHTA, CDR2 FQGTGA.